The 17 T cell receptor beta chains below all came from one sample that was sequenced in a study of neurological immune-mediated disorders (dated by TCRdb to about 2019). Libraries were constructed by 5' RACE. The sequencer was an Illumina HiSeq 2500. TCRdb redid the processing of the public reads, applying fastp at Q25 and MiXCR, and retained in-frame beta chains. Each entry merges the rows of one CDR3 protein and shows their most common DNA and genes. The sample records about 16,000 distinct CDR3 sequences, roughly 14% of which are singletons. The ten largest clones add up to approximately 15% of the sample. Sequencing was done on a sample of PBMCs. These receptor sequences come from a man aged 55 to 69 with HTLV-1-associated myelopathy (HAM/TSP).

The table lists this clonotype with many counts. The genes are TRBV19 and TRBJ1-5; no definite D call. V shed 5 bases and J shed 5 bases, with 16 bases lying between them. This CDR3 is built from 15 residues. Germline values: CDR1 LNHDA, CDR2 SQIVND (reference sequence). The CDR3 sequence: CASSPRGGRDQPQHF. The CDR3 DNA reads TGTGCCAGTAGTCCTCGAGGAGGCCGGGATCAGCCCCAGCATTTT.

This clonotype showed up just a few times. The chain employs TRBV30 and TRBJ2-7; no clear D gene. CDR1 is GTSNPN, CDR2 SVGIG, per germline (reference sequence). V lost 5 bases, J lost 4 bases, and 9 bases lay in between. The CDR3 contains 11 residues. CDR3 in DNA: TGTGCCTGGGTCGGTGGATACGAGCAGTACTTC. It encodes CAWVGGYEQYF. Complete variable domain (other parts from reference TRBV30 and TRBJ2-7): SQTIHQWPATLVQPVGSPLSLECTVEGTSNPNLYWYRQAAGRGLQLLFYSVGIGQISSEVPQNLSASRPQDRQFILSSKKLLLSDSGFYLCAWVGGYEQYFGPGTRLTVT.

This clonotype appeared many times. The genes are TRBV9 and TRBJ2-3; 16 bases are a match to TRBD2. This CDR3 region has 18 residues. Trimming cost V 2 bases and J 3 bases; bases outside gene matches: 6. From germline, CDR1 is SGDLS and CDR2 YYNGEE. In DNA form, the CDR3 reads TGTGCCAGCAGCGTCCCCGGGACTAGCGGGGGGGCGACAGATACGCAGTATTTT. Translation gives CASSVPGTSGGATDTQYF.

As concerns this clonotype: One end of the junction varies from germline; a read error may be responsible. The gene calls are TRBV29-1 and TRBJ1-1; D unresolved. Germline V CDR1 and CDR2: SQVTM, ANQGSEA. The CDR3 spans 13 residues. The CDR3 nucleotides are TGCAGCGTCGCCCGCATGGAGAACACTGAAGCTTCCTTT. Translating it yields CSVARMENTEASF.

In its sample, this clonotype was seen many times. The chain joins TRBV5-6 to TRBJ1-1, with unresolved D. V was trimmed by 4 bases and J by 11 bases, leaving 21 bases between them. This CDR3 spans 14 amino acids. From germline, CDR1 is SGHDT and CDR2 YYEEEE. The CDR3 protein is CASSPYPLGRDAFF. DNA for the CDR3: TGTGCCAGCAGCCCCTACCCACTTGGCCGCGACGCTTTCTTT.

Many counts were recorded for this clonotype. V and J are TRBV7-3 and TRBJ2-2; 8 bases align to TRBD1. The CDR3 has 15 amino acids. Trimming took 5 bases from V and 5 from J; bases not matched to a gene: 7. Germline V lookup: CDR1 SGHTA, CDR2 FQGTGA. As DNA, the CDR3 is TGTGCCAGCAGCCTCAGTACAGGGGGAACCGGGGAGCTGTTTTTT. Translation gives CASSLSTGGTGELFF.

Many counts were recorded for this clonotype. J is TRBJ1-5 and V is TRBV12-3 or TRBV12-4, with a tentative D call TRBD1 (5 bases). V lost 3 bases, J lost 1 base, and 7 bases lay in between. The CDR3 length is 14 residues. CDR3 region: CASSFRDSNQPQHF. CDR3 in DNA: TGTGCCAGCAGTTTCCGGGACAGCAATCAGCCCCAGCATTTT.

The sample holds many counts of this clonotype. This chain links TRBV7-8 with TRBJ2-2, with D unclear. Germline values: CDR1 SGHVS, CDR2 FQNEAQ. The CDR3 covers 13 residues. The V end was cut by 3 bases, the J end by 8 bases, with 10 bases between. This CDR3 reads CASSFPVKGELFF. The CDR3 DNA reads TGTGCCAGCAGCTTCCCCGTAAAGGGGGAGCTGTTTTTT.

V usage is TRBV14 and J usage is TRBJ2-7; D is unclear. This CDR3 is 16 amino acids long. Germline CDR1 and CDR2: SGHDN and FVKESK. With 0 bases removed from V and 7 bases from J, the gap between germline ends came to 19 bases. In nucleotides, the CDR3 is TGTGCCAGCAGCCAAGAAGGCAGCTTCTCTCTAGGGGAGCAGTACTTC. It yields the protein CASSQEGSFSLGEQYF.

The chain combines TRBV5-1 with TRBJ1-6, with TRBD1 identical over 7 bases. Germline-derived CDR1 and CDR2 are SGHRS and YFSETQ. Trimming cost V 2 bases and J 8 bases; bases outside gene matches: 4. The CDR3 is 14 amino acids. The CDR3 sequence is CASSLQGFDSPLHF. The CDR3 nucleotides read TGCGCCAGCAGCTTACAGGGGTTTGATTCACCCCTCCACTTT.

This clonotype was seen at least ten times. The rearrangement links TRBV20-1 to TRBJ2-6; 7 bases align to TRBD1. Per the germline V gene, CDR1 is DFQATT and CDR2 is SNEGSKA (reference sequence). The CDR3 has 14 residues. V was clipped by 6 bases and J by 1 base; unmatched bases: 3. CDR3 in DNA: TGCAGTGCCACCAGGGGGTCTGGGGCCAACGTCCTGACTTTC. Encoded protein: CSATRGSGANVLTF.

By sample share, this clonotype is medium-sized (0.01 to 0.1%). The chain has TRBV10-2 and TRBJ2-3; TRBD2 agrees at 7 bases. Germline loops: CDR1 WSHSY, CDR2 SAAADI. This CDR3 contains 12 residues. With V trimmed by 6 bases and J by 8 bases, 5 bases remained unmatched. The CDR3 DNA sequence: TGCGCCAGCAGCCCAGGGAGGGGTACGCAGTATTTT. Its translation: CASSPGRGTQYF.

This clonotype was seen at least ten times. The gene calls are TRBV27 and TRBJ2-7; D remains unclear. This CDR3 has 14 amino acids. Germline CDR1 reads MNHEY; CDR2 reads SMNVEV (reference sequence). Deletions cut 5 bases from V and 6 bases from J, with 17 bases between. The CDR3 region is CASSPTLLRSEQYF. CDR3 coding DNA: TGTGCCAGCAGTCCAACCCTCCTAAGATCCGAGCAGTACTTC.

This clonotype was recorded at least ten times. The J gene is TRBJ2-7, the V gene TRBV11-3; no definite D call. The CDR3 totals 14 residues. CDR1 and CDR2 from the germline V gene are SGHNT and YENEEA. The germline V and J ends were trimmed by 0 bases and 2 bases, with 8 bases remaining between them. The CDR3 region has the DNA TGTGCCAGCAGCTTAGATCCCGGGCCCTACGAGCAGTACTTC. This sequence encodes CASSLDPGPYEQYF. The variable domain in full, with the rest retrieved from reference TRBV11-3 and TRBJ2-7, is EAGVVQSPRYKIIEKKQPVAFWCNPISGHNTLYWYLQNLGQGPELLIRYENEEAVDDSQLPKDRFSAERLKGVDSTLKIQPAELGDSAVYLCASSLDPGPYEQYFGPGTRLTVT.

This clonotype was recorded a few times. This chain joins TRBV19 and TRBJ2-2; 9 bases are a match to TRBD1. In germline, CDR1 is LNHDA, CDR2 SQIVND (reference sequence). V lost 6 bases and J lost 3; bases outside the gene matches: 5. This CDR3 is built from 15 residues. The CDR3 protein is CASRRGQGYTGELFF. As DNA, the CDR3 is TGTGCCAGTAGGCGGGGACAGGGCTACACCGGGGAGCTGTTTTTT.

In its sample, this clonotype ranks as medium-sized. DNA for the CDR3: TGCAGTGCTAGATGGGGAGCCTACGAGCAGTACTTC. Translating gives CSARWGAYEQYF. The gene calls are TRBV20-1 and TRBJ2-7; D possibly corresponds to TRBD2 (5 bases). Trimming left V 2 bases short and J 2 bases short, with 7 bases between. The CDR3 is 12 amino acids. Per germline, CDR1 DFQATT and CDR2 SNEGSKA (reference sequence).

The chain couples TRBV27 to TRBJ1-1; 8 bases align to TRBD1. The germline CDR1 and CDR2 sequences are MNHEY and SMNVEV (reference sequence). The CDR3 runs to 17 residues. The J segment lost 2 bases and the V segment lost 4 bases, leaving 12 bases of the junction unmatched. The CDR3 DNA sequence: TGTGCCAGCAGTTCCCAGGGGGCGAGGGGCATCAACACTGAAGCTTTCTTT. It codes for CASSSQGARGINTEAFF.